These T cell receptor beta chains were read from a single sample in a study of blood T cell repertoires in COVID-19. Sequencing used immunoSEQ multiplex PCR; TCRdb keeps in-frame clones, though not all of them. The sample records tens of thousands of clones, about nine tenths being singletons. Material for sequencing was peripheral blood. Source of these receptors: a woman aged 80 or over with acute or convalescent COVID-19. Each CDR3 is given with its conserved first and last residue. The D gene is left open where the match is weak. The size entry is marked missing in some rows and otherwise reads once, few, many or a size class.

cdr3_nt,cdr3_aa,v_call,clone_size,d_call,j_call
TGTGCCAGCTCACCCGTAGGGGGACCCCAGCATTTT,CASSPVGGPQHF,TRBV18,NA,NA,TRBJ1-5
TGTGCCAGCAGTCCGGGTCAAAATACGCAGTATTTT,CASSPGQNTQYF,TRBV6-5,NA,NA,TRBJ2-3
TGTGCCATCAGTGAGTCGGGCCGAGGCACGGGGAGCTATGGCTACACCTTC,CAISESGRGTGSYGYTF,TRBV10-3,once,NA,TRBJ1-2
TGTGCCAGCTCTGCGTTGCGGGGGGTCTACAATGAGCAGTTCTTC,CASSALRGVYNEQFF,TRBV6-5,NA,TRBD2,TRBJ2-1
TGTGCCAGCAGCTTAGAAGGACAGGGCTACCAGCCCCAGCATTTT,CASSLEGQGYQPQHF,TRBV7-2,NA,TRBD1,TRBJ1-5
TGTGCCAGCTCATCAACCGGGACAGGGGCCTCTGGAAACACCATATATTTT,CASSSTGTGASGNTIYF,TRBV18,NA,TRBD1,TRBJ1-3
TGCAGCGGCTGTGTGGAGGGTGGGCCCCAGCATTTT,CSGCVEGGPQHF,TRBV29-1,NA,NA,TRBJ1-5
TGTGCCAGCAGTCGAGGACGGACTGGCCTGAACACTGAAGCTTTCTTT,CASSRGRTGLNTEAFF,TRBV6-6,NA,NA,TRBJ1-1
TGTGCCAGCAGCTTAGTGAACGGGGACATTCAGTACTTC,CASSLVNGDIQYF,TRBV7-9,NA,NA,TRBJ2-4
TGCGCCAGCAGCGGGTTATACGACCATAGAGGCTCCCATGAAAAACTGTTTTTT,CASSGLYDHRGSHEKLFF,TRBV10-2,once,NA,TRBJ1-4
TGTGCTAGTGGTTCCCCTTACGAGGGGAACACTGAAGCTTTCTTT,CASGSPYEGNTEAFF,TRBV12-5,NA,NA,TRBJ1-1
TGTGCCAGCAGTTACGGGGGCTCGGGGCACTATGGCTACACCTTC,CASSYGGSGHYGYTF,TRBV6-6,NA,NA,TRBJ1-2
TGTGCCAGCAAGTCCTTTAGGGGACAGGTAGGAAGGCAAGAGACCCAGTACTTC,CASKSFRGQVGRQETQYF,TRBV28,few,TRBD1,TRBJ2-5
TGTGCCAGTAGTTTGGGGGACATCGGAATCTCGGAAGCTTTCTTT,CASSLGDIGISEAFF,TRBV19,NA,NA,TRBJ1-1
TGTGCCAGCAGCAACCAACCGGACAGTTATGGCTACACCTTC,CASSNQPDSYGYTF,TRBV7-3,NA,NA,TRBJ1-2
TGCGCCAGCAGCGTGGGTGTACAGGGGAATCAGCCCCAGCATTTT,CASSVGVQGNQPQHF,TRBV5-1,NA,TRBD1,TRBJ1-5
TGTGCCAGCAGCGTAGAAGGCGGGACTAGCACAGATACGCAGTATTTT,CASSVEGGTSTDTQYF,TRBV9,few,NA,TRBJ2-3
TGTGCCAGCAACCGAGCGACGGGTGGCAATCAGCCCCAGCATTTT,CASNRATGGNQPQHF,TRBV28,NA,NA,TRBJ1-5
TGTGCCAGCAGCTTTCGCCAGGCGGGAAACACCATATATTTT,CASSFRQAGNTIYF,TRBV7-2,NA,NA,TRBJ1-3
TGTGCCAGCTCGCCTCAGACGGGACAGGGGACTTCTGGAAACACCATATATTTT,CASSPQTGQGTSGNTIYF,TRBV18,NA,TRBD1,TRBJ1-3
TGCGCCAGCAGCCCACGGGACAGAAATTATGGCTACACCTTC,CASSPRDRNYGYTF,TRBV5-1,few,TRBD1,TRBJ1-2
TGTGCCAGTAGTATAACCGGGACAGGACTCGAGCAGTACTTC,CASSITGTGLEQYF,TRBV19,NA,TRBD1,TRBJ2-7
TGTGCCAGCAGTGGGGGGACCCTCACTACGAGGGGCTACACCTTC,CASSGGTLTTRGYTF,TRBV27,NA,NA,TRBJ1-2
TGTGCCATCAGTAACCCCGGGACAGGGGGCTACGAGCAGTACTTC,CAISNPGTGGYEQYF,TRBV10-3,NA,TRBD1,TRBJ2-7
TGTGCCAGCAGTAAAGGGACAGGTGAGGTTGGGTGGAATGAGCAGTTCTTC,CASSKGTGEVGWNEQFF,TRBV28,NA,TRBD1,TRBJ2-1
TGTGCCAGCAGCCGGGGGACAGGGAACACTGAAGCTTTCTTT,CASSRGTGNTEAFF,TRBV9,NA,TRBD1,TRBJ1-1
TGTGCCAGCAGCTCGGGACTGCCTTATAGCAATCAGCCCCAGCATTTT,CASSSGLPYSNQPQHF,TRBV7-8,NA,NA,TRBJ1-5
TGTGCCAGCTCACCAATCCAGGGGGCCGGAAACACCATATATTTT,CASSPIQGAGNTIYF,TRBV18,NA,TRBD1,TRBJ1-3
TGTGCCAGCTCCCCCCGGGACTCGGGCGAGCAGTACTTC,CASSPRDSGEQYF,TRBV18,NA,NA,TRBJ2-7
TGTGCCACCAGCAGAGTAAGCGGCACTGAAGCTTTCTTT,CATSRVSGTEAFF,TRBV15,NA,NA,TRBJ1-1
TGCAGCGTTGAAGATTTCCGACAACCCGGGGAGCTGTTTTTT,CSVEDFRQPGELFF,TRBV29-1,once,NA,TRBJ2-2
TGCAGCGTTGTGCGGGGGCTCGTCACTGAAGCTTTCTTT,CSVVRGLVTEAFF,TRBV29-1,NA,NA,TRBJ1-1
TGTGCCAGCAGTTGGCGTGGGGGCCCGGATTCACCCCTCCACTTT,CASSWRGGPDSPLHF,TRBV6-2/TRBV6-3,NA,NA,TRBJ1-6
TGTGCCAGCAGTTCGGGACTCCAGTACGAGCAGTACTTC,CASSSGLQYEQYF,TRBV28,NA,NA,TRBJ2-7
TGTGCCAGCAGTCCATACAACGCGAACACCGGGGAGCTGTTTTTT,CASSPYNANTGELFF,TRBV2,NA,NA,TRBJ2-2
TGCGCCAGCAGCTTTTCCGGGACAGGAGTGGACGAGCAGTACTTC,CASSFSGTGVDEQYF,TRBV5-1,NA,TRBD1,TRBJ2-7
TGTGCCAGCAGCGTAGAAGTGGGCGGGGGTGAGCAGTTCTTC,CASSVEVGGGEQFF,TRBV9,NA,TRBD2,TRBJ2-1
TGTGCCAGCAGCTTGAGAGGGACCTACAATGAGCAGTTCTTC,CASSLRGTYNEQFF,TRBV5-4,NA,NA,TRBJ2-1
TGTGCCAGCAGCTTACCTCCGGACACCGGGGAGCTGTTTTTT,CASSLPPDTGELFF,TRBV7-8,few,NA,TRBJ2-2